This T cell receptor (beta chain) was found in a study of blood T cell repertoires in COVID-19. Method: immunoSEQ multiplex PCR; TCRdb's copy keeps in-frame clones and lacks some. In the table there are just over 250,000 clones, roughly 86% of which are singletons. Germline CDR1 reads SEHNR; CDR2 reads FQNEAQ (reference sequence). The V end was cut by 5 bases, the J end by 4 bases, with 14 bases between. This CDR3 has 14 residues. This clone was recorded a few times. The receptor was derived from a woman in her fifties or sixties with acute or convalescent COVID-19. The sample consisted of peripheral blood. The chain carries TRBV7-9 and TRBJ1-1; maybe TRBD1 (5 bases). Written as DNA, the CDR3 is TGTGCCAGCAGCAACGCGGGGGGTGGCACTGAAGCTTTCTTT. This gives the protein CASSNAGGGTEAFF.